This T cell receptor (beta chain) derives from a study of blood T cell repertoires in COVID-19. Study background: T cells, B-cell-depleted T cells, or PBMCs supplied cDNA or gDNA.

The CDR3 totals 15 residues. J was trimmed by 5 bases and V by 2 bases; bases with no gene match: 4. Germline CDR1 and CDR2: LGHNA and YSLEER. What the recovered Cohort 3 donors had was two negative PCRs, clearance, or symptom resolution. The authors' processing: Using reference gene primer amplification, nucleated cell counts were estimated. Assay used: immunoSEQ multiplex PCR; TCRdb lists only in-frame clones, some missing. V and J calls and clone size follow that table, whereas D and trimming were derived from the DNA. The top ten hold around 2% of the sample, which has 200,000 to 300,000 clones, about 84% seen once.

Sequencing was performed on PBMCs or T cells enriched from blood (not recorded which). This sequence originates from a woman aged 45 to 65 who had recovered from COVID-19. The chain joins TRBV4-3 to TRBJ2-5, with 11 bases aligning to TRBD1. The CDR3 sequence is CASSQRTGGAETQYF. CDR3 DNA: TGCGCCAGCAGCCAACGGACAGGGGGCGCCGAGACCCAGTACTTC.